These 5 T cell receptor beta chains originate from one sample sequenced in a study of shared clonotypes between healthy human individuals. Naivety among CD8 cells was defined by CD45RO negativity and positive CCR7 selection, thereby excluding terminally differentiated effector memory CD45RA+ cells. TCRdb's table, derived via immunoSEQ multiplex PCR, lists solely in-frame clones and lacks some. The data hold about 870,000 clones, with nearly 95% observed a single time. Sequencing was carried out using naive CD8+ T cells sorted from blood. These receptors were obtained from a man in his thirties or forties in good health.

J is TRBJ1-1 and V is TRBV7-9, with no clear D. This CDR3 has 13 residues. Trimming took 5 bases from V and 4 from J, leaving 11 bases between them. Germline V gene data show CDR1 as SEHNR and CDR2 as FQNEAQ (reference sequence). CDR3 nucleotides: TGTGCCAGCAGCATCGACGCGGTCACTGAAGCTTTCTTT. This gives the protein CASSIDAVTEAFF.

In this sample, this clone turned up once. The chain couples TRBV6-5 to TRBJ2-7, with D tentatively TRBD1 (6 bases). This CDR3 contains 11 residues. Germline loops: CDR1 MNHEY, CDR2 SVGAGI. CDR3 nucleotide sequence: TGTGCTTCAGGGGACTCCTACGAGCAGTACTTC. Its protein product is CASGDSYEQYF.

In regard to this clone: A junction boundary mismatches the germline segment, possibly from a read error. The V call is TRBV2, the J call TRBJ2-6; TRBD1 matches at 7 bases. Germline V gives CDR1 SNHLY, CDR2 FYNNEI. The CDR3 length is 9 residues. CDR3 coding DNA: TGTGCCAGCAGACAGGGGCACAGGTTC. Its protein product is CASRQGHRF.

The chain uses TRBV2 and TRBJ2-1; 8 nucleotides agree with TRBD2. Germline values: CDR1 SNHLY, CDR2 FYNNEI. The CDR3 runs 13 residues. V lost 6 bases to trimming and J lost 8 bases; unmatched junction nucleotides: 6. The CDR3, as DNA: TGTGCCAGCAGCGGGAGGGCCCGGGATGAGCAGTTCTTC. This gives the protein CASSGRARDEQFF.

The rearrangement joins TRBV10-1 to TRBJ2-1; TRBD2 might be the D (6 bases). The CDR3 runs to 16 residues. Per the germline V gene, CDR1 is WNHNN and CDR2 is SYGVQD (reference sequence). Deletions cut 3 bases from V and 4 bases from J, with 16 bases between. The CDR3, as DNA: TGCGCCAGCAGTGATGTCTCCGGGAGTGGGTACAATGAGCAGTTCTTC. Protein product: CASSDVSGSGYNEQFF.